This T cell receptor beta chain was captured in a study of early T cells in non-severe SARS-CoV-2 infection. A single record per CDR3 protein comes from TCRdb applying MiXCR to the 5' RACE reads. The sample yields about 55,000 distinct CDR3 sequences, under 15% seen once. This clonotype was found a few times. Between the trimmed V and J ends, which lost 5 bases and 4 bases, there was a span of 6 bases. The CDR3 runs to 11 residues. CDR1 and CDR2 from the germline V gene are SGHRS and YFSETQ. The clonotype was recovered from an adult who was a healthcare worker with PCR-confirmed SARS-CoV-2 infection or an uninfected control (not recorded which). This chain uses TRBV5-1 with TRBJ2-5; D unresolved. The source material was whole blood, sampled at baseline. The CDR3 DNA reads TGCGCCAGCAGGAGTCTAGAGACCCAGTACTTC. Translated: CASRSLETQYF.